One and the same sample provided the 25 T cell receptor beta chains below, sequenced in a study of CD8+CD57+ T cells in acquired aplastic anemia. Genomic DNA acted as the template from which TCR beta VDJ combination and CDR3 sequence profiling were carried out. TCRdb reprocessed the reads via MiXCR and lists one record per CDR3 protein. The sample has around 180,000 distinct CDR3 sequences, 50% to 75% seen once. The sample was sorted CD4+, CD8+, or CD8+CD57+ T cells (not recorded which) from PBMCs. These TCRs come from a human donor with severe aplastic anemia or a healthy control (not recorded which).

CDR3 amino acids: CASMWSRGNEQYF. CDR3 sequence (DNA): TGTGCCAGCATGTGGAGCCGGGGGAACGAGCAGTACTTC. This sequence joins TRBV2 and TRBJ2-7; tentatively, D is TRBD2 (6 bases). V lost 7 bases and J 5 bases, leaving 15 bases between the germline ends. The CDR3 spans 13 residues. Germline CDR1 SNHLY, CDR2 FYNNEI. The full variable domain, its missing parts supplied by reference TRBV2 and TRBJ2-7, is EPEVTQTPSHQVTQMGQEVILRCVPISNHLYFYWYRQILGQKVEFLVSFYNNEISEKSEIFDDQFSVERPDGSNFTLKIRSTKLEDSAMYFCASMWSRGNEQYFGPGTRLTVT.

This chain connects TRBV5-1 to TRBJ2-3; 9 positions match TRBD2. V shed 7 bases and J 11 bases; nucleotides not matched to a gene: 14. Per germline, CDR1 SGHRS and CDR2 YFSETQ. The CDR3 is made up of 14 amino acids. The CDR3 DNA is TGCGCCAGCTTCGCGGGGGGGCCGTTAGAGGAGCAGTATTTT. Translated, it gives CASFAGGPLEEQYF.

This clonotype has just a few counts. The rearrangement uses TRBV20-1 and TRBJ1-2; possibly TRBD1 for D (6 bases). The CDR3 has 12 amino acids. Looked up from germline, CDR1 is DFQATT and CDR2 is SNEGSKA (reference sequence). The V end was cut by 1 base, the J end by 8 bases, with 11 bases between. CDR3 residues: CSARVQGGGYTF. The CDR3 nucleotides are TGCAGTGCTAGAGTACAGGGTGGCGGCTACACCTTC.

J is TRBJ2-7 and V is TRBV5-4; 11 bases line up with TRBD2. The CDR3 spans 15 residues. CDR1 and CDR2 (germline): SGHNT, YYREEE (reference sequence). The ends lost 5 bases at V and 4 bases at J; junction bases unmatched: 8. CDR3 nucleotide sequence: TGTGCCAGCAGTTTAGGGACTAGCGGTGGGTACGAGCAGTACTTC. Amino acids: CASSLGTSGGYEQYF.

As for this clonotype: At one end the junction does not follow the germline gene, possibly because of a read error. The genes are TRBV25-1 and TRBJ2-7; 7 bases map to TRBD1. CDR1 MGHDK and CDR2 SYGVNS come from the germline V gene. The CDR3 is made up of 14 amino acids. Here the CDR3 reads CACSRQGFSYEQYF. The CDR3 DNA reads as TGTGCCTGCAGTCGACAGGGCTTTTCCTACGAGCAGTACTTC.

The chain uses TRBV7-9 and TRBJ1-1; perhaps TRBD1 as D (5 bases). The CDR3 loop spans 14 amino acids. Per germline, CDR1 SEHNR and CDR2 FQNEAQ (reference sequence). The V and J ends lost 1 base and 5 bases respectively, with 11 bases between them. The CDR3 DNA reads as TGTGCCAGCAGCTTAGTTACTGGGGGGACTGAAGCTTTCTTT. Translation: CASSLVTGGTEAFF.

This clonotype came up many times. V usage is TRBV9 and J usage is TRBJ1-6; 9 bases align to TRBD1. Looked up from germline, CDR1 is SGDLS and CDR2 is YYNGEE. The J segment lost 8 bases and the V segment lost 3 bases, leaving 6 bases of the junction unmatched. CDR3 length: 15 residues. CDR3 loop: CASSDPRTGDSPLHF. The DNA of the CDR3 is TGTGCCAGCAGCGACCCGAGGACAGGGGATTCACCCCTCCACTTT.

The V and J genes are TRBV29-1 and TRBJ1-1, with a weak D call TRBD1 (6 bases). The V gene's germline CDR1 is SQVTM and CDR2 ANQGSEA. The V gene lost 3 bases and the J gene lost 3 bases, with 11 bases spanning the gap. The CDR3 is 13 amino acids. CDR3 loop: CSVDRGRDTEAFF. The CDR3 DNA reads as TGCAGCGTTGACAGGGGTAGGGACACTGAAGCTTTCTTT.

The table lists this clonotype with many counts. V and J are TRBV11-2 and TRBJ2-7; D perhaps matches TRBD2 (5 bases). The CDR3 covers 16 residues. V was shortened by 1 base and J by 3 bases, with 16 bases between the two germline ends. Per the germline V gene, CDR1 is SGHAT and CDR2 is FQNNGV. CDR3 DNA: TGTGCCAGCAGCTTAGGGAGCGGAGGTATTTTCTACGAGCAGTACTTC. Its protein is CASSLGSGGIFYEQYF.

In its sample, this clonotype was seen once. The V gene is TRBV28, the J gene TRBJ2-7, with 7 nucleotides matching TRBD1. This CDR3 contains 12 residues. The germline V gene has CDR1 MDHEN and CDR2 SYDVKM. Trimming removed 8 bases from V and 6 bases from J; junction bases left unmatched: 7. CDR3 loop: CASGDRASEQYF. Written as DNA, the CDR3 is TGTGCCAGCGGAGACAGGGCCTCCGAGCAGTACTTC.

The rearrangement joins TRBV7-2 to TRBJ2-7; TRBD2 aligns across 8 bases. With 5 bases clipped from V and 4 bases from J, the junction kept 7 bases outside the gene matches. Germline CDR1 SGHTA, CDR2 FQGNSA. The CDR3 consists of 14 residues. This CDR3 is CASSQGREGYEQYF. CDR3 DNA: TGTGCCAGCAGCCAAGGACGGGAGGGTTACGAGCAGTACTTC.

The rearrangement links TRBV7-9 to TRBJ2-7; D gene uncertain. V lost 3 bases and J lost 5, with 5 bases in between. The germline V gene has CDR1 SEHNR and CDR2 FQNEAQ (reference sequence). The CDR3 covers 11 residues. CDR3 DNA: TGTGCCAGCAGCTTGTCCCACGAGCAGTACTTC. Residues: CASSLSHEQYF.

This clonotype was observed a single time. The CDR3 sequence is CASSLRQPYYEQYF. CDR3 sequence (DNA): TGTGCCAGCAGCCTCAGACAGCCCTACTACGAGCAGTACTTC. The gene calls are TRBV7-9 and TRBJ2-7; a weak D match, TRBD1 (5 bases). CDR3 length: 14 amino acids. V shed 5 bases and J shed 3 bases, with 14 bases lying between them. In germline, CDR1 is SEHNR, CDR2 FQNEAQ (reference sequence).

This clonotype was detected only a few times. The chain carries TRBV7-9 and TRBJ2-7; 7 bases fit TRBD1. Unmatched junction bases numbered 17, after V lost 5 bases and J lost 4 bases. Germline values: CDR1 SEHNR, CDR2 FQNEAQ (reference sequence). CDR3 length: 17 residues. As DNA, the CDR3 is TGTGCCAGCAGCATGGATTGGGGGCAAGACAGGGCGTACGAGCAGTACTTC. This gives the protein CASSMDWGQDRAYEQYF.

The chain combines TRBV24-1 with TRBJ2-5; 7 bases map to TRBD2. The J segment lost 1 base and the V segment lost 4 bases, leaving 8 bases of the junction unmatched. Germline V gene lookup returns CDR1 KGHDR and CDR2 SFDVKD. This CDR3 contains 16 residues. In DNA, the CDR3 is TGTGCCACCAGTGACCCGACTAGCCGAAGCCAAGAGACCCAGTACTTC. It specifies CATSDPTSRSQETQYF.

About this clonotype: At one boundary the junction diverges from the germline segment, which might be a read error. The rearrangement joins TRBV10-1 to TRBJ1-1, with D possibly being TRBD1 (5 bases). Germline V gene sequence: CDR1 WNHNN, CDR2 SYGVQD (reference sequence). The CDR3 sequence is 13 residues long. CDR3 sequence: CASSESWGTEALF. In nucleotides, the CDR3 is TGCGCCAGCAGTGAGTCATGGGGCACTGAAGCTCTCTTT.

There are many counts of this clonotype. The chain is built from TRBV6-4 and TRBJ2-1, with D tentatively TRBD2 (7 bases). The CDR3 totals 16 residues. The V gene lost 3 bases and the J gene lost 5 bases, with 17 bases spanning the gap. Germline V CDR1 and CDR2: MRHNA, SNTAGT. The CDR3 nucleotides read TGTGCCAGCAGTGAAAGGATGACGGGGGGCCACAATGAGCAGTTCTTC. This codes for CASSERMTGGHNEQFF.

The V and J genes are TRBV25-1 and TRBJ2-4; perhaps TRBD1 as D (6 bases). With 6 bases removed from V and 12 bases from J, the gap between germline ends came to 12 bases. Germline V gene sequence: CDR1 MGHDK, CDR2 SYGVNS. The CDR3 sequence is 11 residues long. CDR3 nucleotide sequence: TGTGCCAGCAGCCTCCGGGACAATCAGTACTTC. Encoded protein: CASSLRDNQYF.

The CDR3 nucleotides are TGTGCCAGCAGCTTAGAGGGTCCCTGGACAGGGGACTACGAGCAGTACTTC. Protein product: CASSLEGPWTGDYEQYF. This rearrangement joins TRBV7-8 to TRBJ2-7; 9 bases agree with TRBD1. The germline V gene has CDR1 SGHVS and CDR2 FQNEAQ. With V trimmed by 1 base and J by 3 bases, 10 bases remained unmatched. The CDR3 has 17 residues.

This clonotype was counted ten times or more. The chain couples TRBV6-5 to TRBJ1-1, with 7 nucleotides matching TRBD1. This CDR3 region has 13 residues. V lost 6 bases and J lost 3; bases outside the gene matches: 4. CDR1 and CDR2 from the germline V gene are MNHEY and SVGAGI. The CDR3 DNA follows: TGTGCCAGCAGCCAGGGGGGGGACACTGAAGCTTTCTTT. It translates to CASSQGGDTEAFF.

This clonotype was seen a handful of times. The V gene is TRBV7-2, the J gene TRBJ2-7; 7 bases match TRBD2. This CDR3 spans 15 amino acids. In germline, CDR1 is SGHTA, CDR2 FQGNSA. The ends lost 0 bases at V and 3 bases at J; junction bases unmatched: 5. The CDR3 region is CASSLAGGTVYEQYF. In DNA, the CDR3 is TGTGCCAGCAGCTTAGCGGGGGGGACGGTCTACGAGCAGTACTTC.

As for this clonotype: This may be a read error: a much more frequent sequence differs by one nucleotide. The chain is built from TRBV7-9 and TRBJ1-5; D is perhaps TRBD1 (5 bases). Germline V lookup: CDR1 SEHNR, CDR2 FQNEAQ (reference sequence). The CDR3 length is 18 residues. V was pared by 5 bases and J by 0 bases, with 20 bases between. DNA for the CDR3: TGTGCCAGCAGCCGCTGGGAAGGAGGGGAGTCTAGCAATCAGCCCCAGCATTTT. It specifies CASSRWEGGESSNQPQHF.

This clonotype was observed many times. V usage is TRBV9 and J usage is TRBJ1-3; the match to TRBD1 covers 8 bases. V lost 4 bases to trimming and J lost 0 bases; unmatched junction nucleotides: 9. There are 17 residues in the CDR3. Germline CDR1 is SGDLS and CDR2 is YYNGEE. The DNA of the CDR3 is TGTGCCAGCAGCATCGGACAGGGATATAGCTCTGGAAACACCATATATTTT. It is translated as CASSIGQGYSSGNTIYF.

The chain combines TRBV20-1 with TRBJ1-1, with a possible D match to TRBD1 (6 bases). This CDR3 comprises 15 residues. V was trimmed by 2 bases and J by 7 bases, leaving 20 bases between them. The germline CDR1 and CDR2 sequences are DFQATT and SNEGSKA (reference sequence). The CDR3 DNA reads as TGCAGTGCTAGATCGCAACCGGGACAAGGAGGTGAAGCTTTCTTT. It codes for CSARSQPGQGGEAFF.

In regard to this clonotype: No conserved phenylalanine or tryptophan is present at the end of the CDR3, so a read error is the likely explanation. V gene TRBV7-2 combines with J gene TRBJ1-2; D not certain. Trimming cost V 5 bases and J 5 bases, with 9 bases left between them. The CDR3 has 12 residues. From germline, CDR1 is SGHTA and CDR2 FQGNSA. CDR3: CASSPYGYGYTL. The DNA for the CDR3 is TGTGCCAGCAGCCCATACGGGTATGGCTACACCCTC.